The rows below give T cell receptor beta chains drawn from one sample of a study of PD-L1 blockade in urothelial cancer. TCRdb's copy holds only in-frame clones and misses some; the assay was immunoSEQ multiplex PCR. Of 70,000 to 90,000 clones in the sample, under 90% were seen once. This specimen was PBMCs, taken around atezolizumab (anti-PD-L1) treatment. These receptor sequences come from a man aged 55 to 70 with urothelial cancer. CDR3s include the opening cysteine and the closing phenylalanine or tryptophan. The D gene is left open where the match is weak.

v_gene	j_gene	d_gene	CDR3aa
TRBV5-4	TRBJ2-3	TRBD2	CASSLLSGGADTQYF
TRBV11-2	TRBJ1-1	.	CASSFRPGAGGLAAFF
TRBV7-2	TRBJ2-7	.	CASSLWQGPYEQYF
TRBV7-3	TRBJ2-1	.	CASSSPGVEQFF
TRBV5-1	TRBJ1-2	.	CASSLSSGYGYTF
TRBV5-1	TRBJ2-6	TRBD1	CASSRRTGGESPGAGANVLTF
TRBV27	TRBJ1-1	TRBD1	CASSQTGVPTEAFF
TRBV7-9	TRBJ1-3	TRBD1	CASSLGQLSGNTIYF
TRBV11-2	TRBJ2-7	.	CASSLAESSYEQYF
TRBV30	TRBJ2-1	TRBD2	CAWRGRATNEQFF
TRBV27	TRBJ1-1	.	CASSRWGSNTEAFF
TRBV19	TRBJ2-7	.	CASSPFTGAFAYEQYF
TRBV6-5	TRBJ1-4	.	CASSPNGSEKLFF
TRBV29-1	TRBJ2-6	TRBD1	CSVRTGVLSGANVLTF
TRBV4-3	TRBJ2-7	.	CASSQILLGYEQYF
TRBV5-6	TRBJ2-1	TRBD2	CASSRTSGEEFF
TRBV18	TRBJ1-6	TRBD1	CASSPEGTGVYNSPLHF
TRBV28	TRBJ2-7	TRBD2	CASSPGGTSGYEQYF
TRBV19	TRBJ2-1	TRBD2	CASSPAPGGRFSYNEQFF
TRBV7-9	TRBJ2-5	.	CASSPFYF
TRBV11-1	TRBJ1-5	.	CASSRQVNQPQHF
TRBV7-3	TRBJ2-2	.	CASSFSDFHNTGELFF
TRBV2	TRBJ2-3	TRBD2	CASSEALTRRGEADTQYF
TRBV2	TRBJ2-2	TRBD1	CASGQGPLTGELFF
TRBV6-5	TRBJ2-7	TRBD1	CATLRQGQYEQYF
TRBV5-1	TRBJ2-3	TRBD1	CASRSRGRGRADTQYF
TRBV6-5	TRBJ1-5	.	CASSYGGGNQPQHF
TRBV5-4	TRBJ1-4	TRBD1	CASSLGTGGDGNEKLFF
TRBV9	TRBJ2-7	.	CASSAGLTREQYF
TRBV2	TRBJ2-2	.	CASSDREAIYGELFF
TRBV9	TRBJ2-2	.	CASSAITGSWELFF
TRBV7-2	TRBJ1-2	.	CASSLRGSGRGGYTF
TRBV4-1	TRBJ2-5	TRBD1	CASSYTWGQGMGETQYF
TRBV30	TRBJ1-1	.	CAWSVLGGPNTEAFF
TRBV11-3	TRBJ1-1	TRBD1	CASSPRTGGRTEAFF
TRBV14	TRBJ1-4	.	CASSQDLRGGYEKLFF
TRBV5-6	TRBJ2-3	TRBD2	CASSLLKREGGTDTQYF
TRBV11-2	TRBJ2-3	.	CASSLARGTDTQYF
TRBV5-6	TRBJ1-2	TRBD1	CASSPRGTGVYGYTF
TRBV5-1	TRBJ2-1	TRBD2	CASSGGLADSSYNEQFF
TRBV21-1	TRBJ2-1	.	CASSKGSSGRPYNEQFF
TRBV7-9	TRBJ2-7	.	CASSPTSYEQYF
TRBV10-3	TRBJ1-6	TRBD1	CAISVGQNNSPLHF
TRBV4-1	TRBJ1-5	.	CASSHAGTIAQPQHF
TRBV19	TRBJ1-1	.	CASSINPQAEAFF
TRBV28	TRBJ2-1	TRBD2	CASSTGLAGEQFF
TRBV13	TRBJ2-1	TRBD1	CASSLGQGYNEQFF